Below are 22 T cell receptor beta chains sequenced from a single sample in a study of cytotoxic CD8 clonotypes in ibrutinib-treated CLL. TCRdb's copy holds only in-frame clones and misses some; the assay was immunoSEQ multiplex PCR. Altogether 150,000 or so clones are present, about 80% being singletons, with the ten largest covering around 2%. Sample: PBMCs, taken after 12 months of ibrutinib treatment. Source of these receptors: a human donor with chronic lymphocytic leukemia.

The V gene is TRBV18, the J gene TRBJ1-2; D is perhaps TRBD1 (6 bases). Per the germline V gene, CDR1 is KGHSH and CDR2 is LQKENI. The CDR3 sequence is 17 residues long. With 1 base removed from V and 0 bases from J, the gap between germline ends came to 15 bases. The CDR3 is CASSPQGRGRANYGYTF. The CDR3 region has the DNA TGTGCCAGCTCACCACAAGGCAGGGGTAGAGCTAACTATGGCTACACCTTC.

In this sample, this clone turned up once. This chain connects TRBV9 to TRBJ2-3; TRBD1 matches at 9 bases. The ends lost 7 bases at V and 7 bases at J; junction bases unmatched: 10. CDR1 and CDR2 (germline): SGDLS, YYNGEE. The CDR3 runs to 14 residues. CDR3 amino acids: CASLPLDRGYTQYF. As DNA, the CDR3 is TGTGCCAGCCTTCCCTTGGACAGGGGTTATACGCAGTATTTT.

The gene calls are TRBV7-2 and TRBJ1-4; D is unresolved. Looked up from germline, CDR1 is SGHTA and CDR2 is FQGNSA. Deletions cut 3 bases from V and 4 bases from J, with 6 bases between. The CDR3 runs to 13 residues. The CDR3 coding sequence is TGTGCCAGCAGCTTTCAAGATAATGAAAAACTGTTTTTT. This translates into CASSFQDNEKLFF.

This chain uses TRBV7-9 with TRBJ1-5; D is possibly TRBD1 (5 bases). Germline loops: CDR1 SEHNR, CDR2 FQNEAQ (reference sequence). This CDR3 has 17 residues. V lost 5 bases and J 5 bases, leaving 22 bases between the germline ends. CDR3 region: CASSPPGRERFDQPQHF. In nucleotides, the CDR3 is TGTGCCAGCAGCCCCCCCGGCAGGGAAAGGTTCGATCAGCCCCAGCATTTT.

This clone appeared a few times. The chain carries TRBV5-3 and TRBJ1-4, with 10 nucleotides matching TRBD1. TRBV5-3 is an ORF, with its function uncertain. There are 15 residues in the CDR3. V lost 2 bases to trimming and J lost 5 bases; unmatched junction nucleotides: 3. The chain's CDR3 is CARSFWTGGNEKLFF. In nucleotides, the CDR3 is TGTGCCAGAAGCTTTTGGACAGGGGGAAATGAAAAACTGTTTTTT.

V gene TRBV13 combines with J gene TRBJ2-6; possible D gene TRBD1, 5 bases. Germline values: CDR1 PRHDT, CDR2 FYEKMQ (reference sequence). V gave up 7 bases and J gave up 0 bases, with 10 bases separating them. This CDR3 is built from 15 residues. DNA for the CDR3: TGTGCCAGCATCCACAGGTTCTCTGGGGCCAACGTCCTGACTTTC. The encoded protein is CASIHRFSGANVLTF.

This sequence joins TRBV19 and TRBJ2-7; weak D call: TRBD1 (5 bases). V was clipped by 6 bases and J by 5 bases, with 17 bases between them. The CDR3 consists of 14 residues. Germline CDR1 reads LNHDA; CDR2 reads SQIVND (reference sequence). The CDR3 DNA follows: TGTGCCAGTAGGCTTACGGCAGGGCGCAACGAGCAGTACTTC. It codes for CASRLTAGRNEQYF.

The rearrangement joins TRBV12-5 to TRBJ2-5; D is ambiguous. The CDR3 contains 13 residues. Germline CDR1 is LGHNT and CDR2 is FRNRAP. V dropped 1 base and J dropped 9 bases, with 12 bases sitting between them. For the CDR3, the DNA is TGTGCTAGTGGTTTGGACAGCCGTGGGGCCCAGTACTTC. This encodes CASGLDSRGAQYF.

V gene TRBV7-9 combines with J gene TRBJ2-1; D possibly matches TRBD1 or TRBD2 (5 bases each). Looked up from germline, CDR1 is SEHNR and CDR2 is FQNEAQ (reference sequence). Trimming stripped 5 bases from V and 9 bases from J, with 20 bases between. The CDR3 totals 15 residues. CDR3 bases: TGTGCCAGCAGCGCCCACGGGGCCCGTGACGCTGAGCAGTTCTTC. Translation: CASSAHGARDAEQFF.

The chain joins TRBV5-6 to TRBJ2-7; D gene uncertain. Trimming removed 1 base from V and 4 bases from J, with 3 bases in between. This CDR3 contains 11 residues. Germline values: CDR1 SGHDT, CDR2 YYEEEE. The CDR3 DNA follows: TGTGCCAGCAGCTTGATGTACGAGCAGTACTTC. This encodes CASSLMYEQYF.

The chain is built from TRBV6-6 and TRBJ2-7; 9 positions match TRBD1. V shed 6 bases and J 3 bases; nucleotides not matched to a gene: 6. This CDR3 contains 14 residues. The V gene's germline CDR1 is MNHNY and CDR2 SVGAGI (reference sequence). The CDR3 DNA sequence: TGTGCCAGCAGCCGACAGGGGGGGGACTACGAGCAGTACTTC. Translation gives CASSRQGGDYEQYF.

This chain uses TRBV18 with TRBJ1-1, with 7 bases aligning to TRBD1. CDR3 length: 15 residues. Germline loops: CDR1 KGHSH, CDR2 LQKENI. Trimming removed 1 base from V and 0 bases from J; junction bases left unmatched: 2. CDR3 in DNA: TGTGCCAGCTCACCACGGGACAGTTTGAACACTGAAGCTTTCTTT. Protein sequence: CASSPRDSLNTEAFF.

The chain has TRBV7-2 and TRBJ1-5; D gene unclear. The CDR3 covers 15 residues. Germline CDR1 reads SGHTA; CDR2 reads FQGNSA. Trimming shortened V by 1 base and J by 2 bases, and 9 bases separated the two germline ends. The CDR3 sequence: CASSLVRQGNQPQHF. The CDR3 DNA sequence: TGTGCCAGCAGCTTAGTTAGGCAGGGCAATCAGCCCCAGCATTTT.

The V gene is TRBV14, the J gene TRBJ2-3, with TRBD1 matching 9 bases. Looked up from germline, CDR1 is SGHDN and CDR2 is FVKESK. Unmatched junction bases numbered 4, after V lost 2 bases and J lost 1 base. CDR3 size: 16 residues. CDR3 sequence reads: CASSQPRDRGTDTQYF. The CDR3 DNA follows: TGTGCCAGCAGCCAACCCCGGGACAGGGGCACAGATACGCAGTATTTT.

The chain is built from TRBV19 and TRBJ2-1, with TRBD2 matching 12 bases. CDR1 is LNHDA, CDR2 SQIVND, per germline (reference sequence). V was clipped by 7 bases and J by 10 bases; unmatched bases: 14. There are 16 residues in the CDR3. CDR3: CASNKLAGGGSYEQFF. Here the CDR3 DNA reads TGTGCCAGTAACAAACTAGCGGGAGGCGGATCGTACGAGCAGTTCTTC.

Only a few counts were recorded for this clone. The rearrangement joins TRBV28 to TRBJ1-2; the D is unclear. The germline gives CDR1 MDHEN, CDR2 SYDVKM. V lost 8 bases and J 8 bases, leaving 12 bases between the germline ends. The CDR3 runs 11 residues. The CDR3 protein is CASHLAGGYTF. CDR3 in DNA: TGTGCCAGCCATCTGGCTGGGGGCTACACCTTC.

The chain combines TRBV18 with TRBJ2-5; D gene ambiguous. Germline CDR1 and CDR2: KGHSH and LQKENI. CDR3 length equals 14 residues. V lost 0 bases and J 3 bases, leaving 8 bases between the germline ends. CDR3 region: CASSPPGIEETQYF. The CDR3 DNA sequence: TGTGCCAGCTCACCACCGGGCATTGAAGAGACCCAGTACTTC. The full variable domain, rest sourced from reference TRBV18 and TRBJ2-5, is NAGVMQNPRHLVRRRGQEARLRCSPMKGHSHVYWYRQLPEEGLKFMVYLQKENIIDESGMPKERFSAEFPKEGPSILRIQQVVRGDSAAYFCASSPPGIEETQYFGPGTRLLVL.

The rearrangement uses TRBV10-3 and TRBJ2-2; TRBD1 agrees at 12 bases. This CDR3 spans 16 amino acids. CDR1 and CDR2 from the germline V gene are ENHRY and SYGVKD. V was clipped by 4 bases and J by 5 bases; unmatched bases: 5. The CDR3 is CAISAPGQGATGELFF. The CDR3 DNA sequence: TGTGCCATCAGTGCCCCGGGACAGGGGGCGACCGGGGAGCTGTTTTTT.

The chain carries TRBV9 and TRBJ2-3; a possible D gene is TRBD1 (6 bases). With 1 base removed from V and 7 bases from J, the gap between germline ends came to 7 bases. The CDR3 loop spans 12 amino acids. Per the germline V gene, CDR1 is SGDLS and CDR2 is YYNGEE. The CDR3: CASSVTGNTQYF. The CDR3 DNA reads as TGTGCCAGCAGCGTAACAGGGAATACGCAGTATTTT.

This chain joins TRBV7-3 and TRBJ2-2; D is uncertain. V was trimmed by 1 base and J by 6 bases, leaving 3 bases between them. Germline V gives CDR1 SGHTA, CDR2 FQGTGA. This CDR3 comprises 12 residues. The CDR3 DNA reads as TGTGCCAGCAGCTTAAATTCCGGGGAGCTGTTTTTT. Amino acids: CASSLNSGELFF.

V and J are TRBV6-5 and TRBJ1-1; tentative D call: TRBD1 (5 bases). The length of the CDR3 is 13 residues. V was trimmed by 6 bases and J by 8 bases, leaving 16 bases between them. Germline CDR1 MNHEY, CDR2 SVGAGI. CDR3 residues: CASRTVGGLEAFF. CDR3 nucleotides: TGTGCCAGCAGAACGGTTGGGGGGTTAGAAGCTTTCTTT.

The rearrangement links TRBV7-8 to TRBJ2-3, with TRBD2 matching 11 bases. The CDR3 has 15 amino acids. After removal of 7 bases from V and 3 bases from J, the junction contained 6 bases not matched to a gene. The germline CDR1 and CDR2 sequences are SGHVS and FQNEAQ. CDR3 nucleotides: TGTGCCAGCACCCTTACTAGCGGGAGTACAGATACGCAGTATTTT. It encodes CASTLTSGSTDTQYF.